This passage covers 17 T cell receptor beta chains from one sample sequenced in a study of Graves' ophthalmopathy and Graves' hyperthyroidism. RNA transcripts provided the template for amplifying TCR beta CDR3 regions. First-round RT-PCR relied on HTBI primers, and a second-round multiplex PCR came next. TCRdb itself ran the multiplex PCR reads through MiXCR, one entry per CDR3 protein. The top ten clones hold roughly 45% of a sample with about 220,000 distinct CDR3 sequences, roughly 21% of them seen once. Sequenced input: peripheral blood. These receptors were obtained from a woman between 50 and 59 years old with Graves' ophthalmopathy.

This clonotype was picked up many times. The chain links TRBV28 to TRBJ2-7; 8 nucleotides match TRBD2. This CDR3 has 15 amino acids. With V trimmed by 5 bases and J by 4 bases, 10 bases remained unmatched. In germline, CDR1 is MDHEN, CDR2 SYDVKM. The CDR3 here is CASSRYSGSGYEQYF. CDR3 bases: TGTGCCAGCAGTCGATACAGCGGGAGTGGATACGAGCAGTACTTC. Drawing the rest from reference TRBV28 and TRBJ2-7, the complete variable domain is DVKVTQSSRYLVKRTGEKVFLECVQDMDHENMFWYRQDPGLGLRLIYFSYDVKMKEKGDIPEGYSVSREKKERFSLILESASTNQTSMYLCASSRYSGSGYEQYFGPGTRLTVT.

The table lists this clonotype with many counts. The gene calls are TRBV19 and TRBJ2-7, with TRBD1 as a possible D gene (6 bases). Trimming took off 8 bases at V and 6 bases at J, with 23 bases between the two ends. CDR3 length equals 15 residues. The germline CDR1 and CDR2 sequences are LNHDA and SQIVND (reference sequence). CDR3 sequence (DNA): TGTGCCAGTGGTACTGGGGGCGGGTTCCTTGGCGAGCAGTACTTC. Its translation is CASGTGGGFLGEQYF.

This clonotype has a count of ten or more. V and J are TRBV11-1 and TRBJ2-2, with a weak D call TRBD2 (5 bases). Germline assignment: CDR1 SGHAT and CDR2 FQDESV (reference sequence). Deletions cut 0 bases from V and 6 bases from J, with 14 bases between. The CDR3 length is 16 residues. CDR3 sequence reads: CASSLAGGYSAGELFF. CDR3 bases: TGTGCCAGCAGCTTAGCAGGAGGATACAGCGCCGGGGAGCTGTTTTTT. Combining the CDR3 with reference TRBV11-1 and TRBJ2-2 gives the whole variable domain EAEVAQSPRYKITEKSQAVAFWCDPISGHATLYWYRQILGQGPELLVQFQDESVVDDSQLPKDRFSAERLKGVDSTLKIQPAELGDSAMYLCASSLAGGYSAGELFFGEGSRLTVL.

This chain connects TRBV5-1 to TRBJ1-5, with D possibly TRBD1 on 5 matching bases. The CDR3 loop spans 15 amino acids. Per the germline V gene, CDR1 is SGHRS and CDR2 is YFSETQ. V was shortened by 3 bases and J by 3 bases, with 13 bases between the two germline ends. CDR3 amino acids: CASSSQGLDNQPQHF. CDR3 bases: TGCGCCAGCAGCTCGCAGGGTCTGGACAATCAGCCCCAGCATTTT. The full variable domain, in which reference TRBV5-1 and TRBJ1-5 provide the parts outside the CDR3, is KAGVTQTPRYLIKTRGQQVTLSCSPISGHRSVSWYQQTPGQGLQFLFEYFSETQRNKGNFPGRFSGRQFSNSRSEMNVSTLELGDSALYLCASSSQGLDNQPQHFGDGTRLSIL.

The chain joins TRBV2 to TRBJ2-5; 9 nucleotides line up with TRBD1. Germline V lookup: CDR1 SNHLY, CDR2 FYNNEI. This CDR3 is 13 amino acids long. The trim removed 9 bases at V and 2 bases at J, leaving 4 bases unmatched. In nucleotides, the CDR3 is TGTGCCAGTGACAGGGGGATACAAGAGACCCAGTACTTC. This encodes CASDRGIQETQYF.

The table lists this clonotype with many counts. DNA for the CDR3: TGTGCCAGTACCCAGGTTAAAACCGGGGAGCTGTTTTTT. This gives the protein CASTQVKTGELFF. This sequence joins TRBV19 and TRBJ2-2; D not certain. Germline V gives CDR1 LNHDA, CDR2 SQIVND (reference sequence). The CDR3 has 13 residues. With 7 bases removed from V and 5 bases from J, the gap between germline ends came to 11 bases.

The chain links TRBV19 to TRBJ1-2, with unresolved D. Per the germline V gene, CDR1 is LNHDA and CDR2 is SQIVND (reference sequence). This CDR3 region has 13 residues. V was pared by 2 bases and J by 6 bases, with 10 bases between. This CDR3 reads CASSITPPHGYTF. CDR3 nucleotide sequence: TGTGCCAGTAGTATAACCCCTCCCCATGGCTACACCTTC.

The chain carries TRBV6-4 and TRBJ1-3, with a weak D call TRBD1 (5 bases). V lost 6 bases and J 8 bases, leaving 11 bases between the germline ends. Germline V gene lookup returns CDR1 MRHNA and CDR2 SNTAGT. The CDR3 loop spans 12 amino acids. The CDR3 sequence is CASRNGADTIYF. The CDR3 DNA sequence: TGTGCCAGCAGGAACGGGGCAGACACCATATATTTT.

At least ten counts were recorded for this clonotype. The V and J genes are TRBV20-1 and TRBJ2-7, with D tentatively TRBD1 (5 bases). Trimming pared 7 bases from V and 0 bases from J, leaving 16 bases between. The germline CDR1 and CDR2 sequences are DFQATT and SNEGSKA (reference sequence). CDR3 length: 14 residues. Here the CDR3 DNA reads TGCAGTGGTCCCCTAGGGGTTAGCTCCTACGAGCAGTACTTC. Residues: CSGPLGVSSYEQYF.

In its sample, this clonotype was seen many times. The chain recombines TRBV5-1 with TRBJ1-1; possible D gene TRBD1, 6 bases. The V end lost 4 bases, the J end lost 7 bases, and 17 bases lay between the germline ends. Germline CDR1 reads SGHRS; CDR2 reads YFSETQ. The CDR3 contains 14 residues. The CDR3 DNA follows: TGCGCCAGCAGCCAAAGTCAGGGGCCGGGTGAAGCTTTCTTT. This codes for CASSQSQGPGEAFF.

The chain couples TRBV10-3 to TRBJ2-5; D call uncertain. V was trimmed by 4 bases and J by 10 bases, leaving 16 bases between them. Germline CDR1 is ENHRY and CDR2 is SYGVKD. This CDR3 contains 13 residues. CDR3 in DNA: TGTGCCATCAGTGCTTTCTCCCAGAGAGACCAGTACTTC. Its translation: CAISAFSQRDQYF.

This clonotype was recorded many times. The chain couples TRBV12-3 or TRBV12-4 to TRBJ2-7; 10 positions agree with TRBD2. This CDR3 has 16 residues. J lost 4 bases, V lost 1 base, and 7 bases had no gene match. The CDR3: CASSLEAGGRAYEQYF. In nucleotides, the CDR3 is TGTGCCAGCAGTTTAGAAGCGGGAGGGCGCGCTTACGAGCAGTACTTC.

This clonotype was counted many times. The J gene is TRBJ1-1, the V gene TRBV5-1; D not resolved. CDR3 size: 13 residues. V lost 0 bases, J lost 5 bases, and 8 bases lay in between. Germline CDR1 is SGHRS and CDR2 is YFSETQ. The CDR3 bases are TGCGCCAGCAGCTTGGGACTGGGGACTGAAGCTTTCTTT. It is translated as CASSLGLGTEAFF.

This clonotype was counted many times. This chain uses TRBV6-2 or TRBV6-3 with TRBJ1-5, with a possible D match to TRBD1 (5 bases). This CDR3 comprises 16 residues. Trimming removed 2 bases at V and 6 bases at J, with 17 bases between. Germline CDR1 reads MNHEY; CDR2 reads SVGEGT. The CDR3, as DNA: TGTGCCAGCAGTTACGGGCAGCCAGGGTTCGTTCAGCCCCAGCATTTT. Protein sequence: CASSYGQPGFVQPQHF.

This clonotype occurred many times. The chain joins TRBV7-8 to TRBJ2-7, with D possibly matching TRBD1 (6 bases). Germline assignment: CDR1 SGHVS and CDR2 FQNEAQ. This CDR3 contains 14 residues. V shed 3 bases and J shed 6 bases, with 15 bases lying between them. In DNA, the CDR3 is TGTGCCAGCAGCTTGTCGGGGACAACAGTCGAGCAGTACTTC. This gives the protein CASSLSGTTVEQYF.

This clonotype was seen many times. This chain uses TRBV6-1 with TRBJ2-7; 15 nucleotides align to TRBD2. CDR1 is MNHNS, CDR2 SASEGT, per germline. CDR3 size: 16 residues. The junction had 3 bases not matched to a gene; V was cut back by 6 bases and J by 0 bases. The CDR3 reads CASRGLAGGISYEQYF. CDR3 bases: TGTGCCAGCAGGGGACTAGCGGGAGGTATCTCCTACGAGCAGTACTTC.

This clonotype appeared a single time. The junction and the germline gene differ at one end; a read error may be behind it. The CDR3 bases are TGCAGTGCTACCCGGACAGGAGCCCCGACGCGCTATGGCTACATCTTC. It is translated as CSATRTGAPTRYGYIF. The genes are TRBV20-1 and TRBJ1-2, with 7 bases aligning to TRBD1. The CDR3 covers 16 residues. Looked up from germline, CDR1 is DFQATT and CDR2 is SNEGSKA (reference sequence).